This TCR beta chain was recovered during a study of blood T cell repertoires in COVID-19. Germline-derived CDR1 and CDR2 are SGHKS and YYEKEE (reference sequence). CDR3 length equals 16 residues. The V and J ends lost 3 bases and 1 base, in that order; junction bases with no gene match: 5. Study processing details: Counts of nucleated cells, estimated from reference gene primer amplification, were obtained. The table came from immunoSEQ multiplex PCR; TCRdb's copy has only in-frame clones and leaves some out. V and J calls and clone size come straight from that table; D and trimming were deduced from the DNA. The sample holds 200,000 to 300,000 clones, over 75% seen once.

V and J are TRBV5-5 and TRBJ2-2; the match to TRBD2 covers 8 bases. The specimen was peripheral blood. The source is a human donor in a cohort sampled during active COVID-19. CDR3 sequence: CASSSKAGGNTGELFF. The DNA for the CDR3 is TGTGCCAGCAGCTCCAAGGCGGGGGGGAACACCGGGGAGCTGTTTTTT.